This T cell receptor beta chain was captured by sequencing in a study of STAT3 mutations in large granular lymphocyte leukemia. The study, taken as a whole, reports: Sampling intervals varied between patients and samples. In about 30% of the 18 patients, new TCR clonotypes emerged after therapy. Every T-LGLL patient had at least one immunodominant TCRbeta clonotype. No sample exists from the first appearance of each clone.

Comment on this clone: Its antigen is not identified.

Roughly 41,000 productive templates were obtained per sample on average. The data were produced by immunoSEQ multiplex PCR, yet TCRdb's version contains in-frame clones alone and is incomplete. The table has approximately 1,500 clones, approximately 75% seen once. The V gene lost 4 bases and the J gene lost 4 bases, with 9 bases spanning the gap. Germline-derived CDR1 and CDR2 are SGHRS and YFSETQ. This CDR3 is 12 amino acids long. V and J are TRBV5-1 and TRBJ2-7; possibly TRBD2 for D (5 bases). The receptor was isolated from a man aged 50 to 60 with T-cell large granular lymphocyte leukemia. Some clones in this sample may be carry-over from other donors' samples. The sample consisted of peripheral blood mononuclear cells. The DNA for the CDR3 is TGCGCCAGCAGCGAAGCGGATTACGAGCAGTACTTC. Protein product: CASSEADYEQYF.